The text below deals with one T cell receptor beta chain. Its matching antigen is unknown. Different DNA sequences within this sample yield the same CDR3. Libraries were prepared by immunoSEQ multiplex PCR; TCRdb keeps only in-frame clonotypes and omits some of them. The sample records some 1,900,000 clones, roughly 94% being singletons. CD45RO negativity and positive selection for CCR7 defined naive CD8 cells, a population that excluded terminally differentiated effector memory CD45RA+ cells. The sample comes from a study of shared clonotypes between healthy human individuals. Study observations and caveats: Expectations were that clonotype sharing among donors would be affected by sequencing depth. Non-shared clonotypes were found to have lower generation probabilities than the clonotypes that were shared by all four of the sorted-subset donors.

This clonotype originated in a man younger than 30 in good health. The source material was naive CD8+ T cells sorted from blood.

The CDR3 spells CASSPGLAGTYEQYF. The CDR3 bases are TGTGCCAGCAGCCCGGGACTAGCGGGTACCTACGAGCAGTACTTC. The chain employs TRBV5-4 and TRBJ2-7; 12 bases line up with TRBD2. Trimming at V came to 4 bases and at J to 2 bases, leaving 4 bases not matched to a gene. This CDR3 contains 15 residues. From germline, CDR1 is SGHNT and CDR2 YYREEE (reference sequence). The full variable domain, rest sourced from reference TRBV5-4 and TRBJ2-7, is ETGVTQSPTHLIKTRGQQVTLRCSSQSGHNTVSWYQQALGQGPQFIFQYYREEENGRGNFPPRFSGLQFPNYSSELNVNALELDDSALYLCASSPGLAGTYEQYFGPGTRLTVT.